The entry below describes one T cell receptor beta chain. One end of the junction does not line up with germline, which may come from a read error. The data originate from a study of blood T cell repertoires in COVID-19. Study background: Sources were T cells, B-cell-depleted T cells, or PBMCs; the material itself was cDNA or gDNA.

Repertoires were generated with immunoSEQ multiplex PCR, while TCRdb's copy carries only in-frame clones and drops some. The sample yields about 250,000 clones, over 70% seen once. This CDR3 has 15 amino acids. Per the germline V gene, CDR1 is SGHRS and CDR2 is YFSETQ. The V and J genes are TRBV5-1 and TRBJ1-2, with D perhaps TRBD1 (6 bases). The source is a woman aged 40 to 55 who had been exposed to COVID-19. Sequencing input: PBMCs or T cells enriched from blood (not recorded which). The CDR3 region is CASSSGQSAVYGYTF. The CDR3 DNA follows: TGTGCCAGCAGCAGTGGACAGTCCGCTGTTTACGGCTACACCTTC.